Given below is one TCR beta chain in context. Its antigen is still unknown. Trimming removed 0 bases at V and 6 bases at J, with 11 bases between. The germline V gene has CDR1 MNHEY and CDR2 SMNVEV (reference sequence). This CDR3 region has 14 residues. The data stem from a study of cytomegalovirus exposure and HLA in healthy donors. Study conclusions and caveats: Reportedly, TCR beta sequences accurately predicted HLA-A and HLA-B alleles in most subjects. Follow-up analysis found HLA locus-dependent TCR association rates, highest for DRB1 and lowest for HLA-C. In a later analysis, TCR beta V- and J-gene trimming was associated with a missense DCLRE1C variant. When a later analysis was performed, an Asian-associated ancestry cluster reportedly had fewer N-insertions than the roughly 730-donor mean.

In the PCR, 60 Vbeta and 13 Jbeta primers were used. Assay: immunoSEQ multiplex PCR; the TCRdb copy retains only in-frame clones and omits some. The specimen's table records 150,000 to 200,000 clones. The sequenced sample was PBMCs. The chain uses TRBV27 and TRBJ1-2, with D possibly being TRBD1 (5 bases). This TCR was sampled from a woman aged 55-70 years in good health and CMV-seronegative. As DNA, the CDR3 is TGTGCCAGCAGTTTATCTGTGTGGGGGGATGGCTACACCTTC. This translates into CASSLSVWGDGYTF.